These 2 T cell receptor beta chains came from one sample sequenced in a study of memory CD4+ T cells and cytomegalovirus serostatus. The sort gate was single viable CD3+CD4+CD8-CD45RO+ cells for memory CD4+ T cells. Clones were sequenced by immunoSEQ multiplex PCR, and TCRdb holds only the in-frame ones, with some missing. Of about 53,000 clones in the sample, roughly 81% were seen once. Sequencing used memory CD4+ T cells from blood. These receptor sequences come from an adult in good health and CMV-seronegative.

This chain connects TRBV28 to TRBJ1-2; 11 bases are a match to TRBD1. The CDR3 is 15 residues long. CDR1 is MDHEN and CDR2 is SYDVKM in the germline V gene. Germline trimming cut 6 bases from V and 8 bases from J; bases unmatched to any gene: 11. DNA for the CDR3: TGTGCCAGCAGGACGTACGGACAGGGGGCGGGCGGCTACACCTTC. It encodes CASRTYGQGAGGYTF.

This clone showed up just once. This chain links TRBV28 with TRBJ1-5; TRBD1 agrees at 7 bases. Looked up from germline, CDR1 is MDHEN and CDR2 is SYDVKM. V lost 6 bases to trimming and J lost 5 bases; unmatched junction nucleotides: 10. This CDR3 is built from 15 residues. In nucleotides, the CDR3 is TGTGCCAGCAGGCCCCGAGACAGGGTCCATCAGCCCCAGCATTTT. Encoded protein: CASRPRDRVHQPQHF. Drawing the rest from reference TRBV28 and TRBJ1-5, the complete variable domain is DVKVTQSSRYLVKRTGEKVFLECVQDMDHENMFWYRQDPGLGLRLIYFSYDVKMKEKGDIPEGYSVSREKKERFSLILESASTNQTSMYLCASRPRDRVHQPQHFGDGTRLSIL.